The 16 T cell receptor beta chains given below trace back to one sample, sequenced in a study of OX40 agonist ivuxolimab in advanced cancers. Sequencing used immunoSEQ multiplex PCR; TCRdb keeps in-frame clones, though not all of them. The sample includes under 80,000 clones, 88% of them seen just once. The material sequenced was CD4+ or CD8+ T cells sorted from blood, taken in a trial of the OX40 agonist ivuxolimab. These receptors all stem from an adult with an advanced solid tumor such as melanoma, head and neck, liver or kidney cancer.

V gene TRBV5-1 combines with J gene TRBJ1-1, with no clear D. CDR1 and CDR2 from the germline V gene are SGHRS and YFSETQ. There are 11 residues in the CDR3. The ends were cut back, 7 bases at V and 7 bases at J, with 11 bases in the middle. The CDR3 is CASGDTSEAFF. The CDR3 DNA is TGCGCCAGCGGTGACACAAGTGAAGCTTTCTTT.

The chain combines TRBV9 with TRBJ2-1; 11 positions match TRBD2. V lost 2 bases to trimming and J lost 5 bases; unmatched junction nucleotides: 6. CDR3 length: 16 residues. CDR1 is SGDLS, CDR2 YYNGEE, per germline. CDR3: CASSVSLAGGDNEQFF. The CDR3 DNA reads TGTGCCAGCAGCGTGTCCCTAGCGGGAGGCGACAATGAGCAGTTCTTC.

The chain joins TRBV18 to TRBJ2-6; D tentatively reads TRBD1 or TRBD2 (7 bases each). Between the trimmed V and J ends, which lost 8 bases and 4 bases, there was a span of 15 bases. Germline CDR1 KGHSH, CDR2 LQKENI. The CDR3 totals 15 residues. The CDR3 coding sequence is TGTGCCAGCCAGGGGGGGACCTCGGGGGCCAACGTCCTGACTTTC. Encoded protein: CASQGGTSGANVLTF.

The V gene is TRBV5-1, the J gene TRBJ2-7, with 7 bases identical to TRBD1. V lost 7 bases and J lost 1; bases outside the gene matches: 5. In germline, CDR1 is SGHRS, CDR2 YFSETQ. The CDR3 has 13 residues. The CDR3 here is CASGTASSYEQYF. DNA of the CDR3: TGCGCCAGCGGGACAGCCTCTTCCTACGAGCAGTACTTC.

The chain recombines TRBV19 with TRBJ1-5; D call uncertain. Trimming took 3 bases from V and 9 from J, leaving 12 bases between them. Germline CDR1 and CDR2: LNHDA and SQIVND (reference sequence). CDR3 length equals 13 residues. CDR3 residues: CASSMAVSRPQHF. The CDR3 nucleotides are TGTGCCAGTAGTATGGCCGTTTCACGGCCCCAGCATTTT.

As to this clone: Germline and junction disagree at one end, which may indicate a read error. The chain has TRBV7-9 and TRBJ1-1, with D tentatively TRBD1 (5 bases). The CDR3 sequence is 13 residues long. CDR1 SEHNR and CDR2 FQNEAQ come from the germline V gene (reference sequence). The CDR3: CASSFAGNSEAFF. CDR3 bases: TGTGCCAGCAGCTTCGCAGGGAACTCTGAAGCTTTCTTT.

Written as DNA, the CDR3 is TGCGCCAGCAGCTTCCCTCCGGGACTAGCGTCTCACACCGGGGAGCTGTTTTTT. Encoded protein: CASSFPPGLASHTGELFF. The gene calls are TRBV5-1 and TRBJ2-2, with TRBD2 matching over 10 bases. This CDR3 is 18 amino acids long. Trimming at V came to 2 bases and at J to 3 bases, leaving 10 bases not matched to a gene. Per the germline V gene, CDR1 is SGHRS and CDR2 is YFSETQ.

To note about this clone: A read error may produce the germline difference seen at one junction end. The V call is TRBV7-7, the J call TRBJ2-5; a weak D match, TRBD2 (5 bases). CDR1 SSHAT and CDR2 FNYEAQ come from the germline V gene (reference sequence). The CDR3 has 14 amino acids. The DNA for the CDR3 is TGTGCTAGCAGTCGAGGGCTTATCTTGGAGACCCAGTACTTC. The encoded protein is CASSRGLILETQYF.

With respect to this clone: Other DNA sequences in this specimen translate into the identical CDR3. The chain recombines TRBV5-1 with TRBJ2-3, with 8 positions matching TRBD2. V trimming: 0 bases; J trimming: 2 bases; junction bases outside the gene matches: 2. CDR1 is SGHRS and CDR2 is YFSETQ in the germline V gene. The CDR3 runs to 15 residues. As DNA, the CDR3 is TGCGCCAGCAGCTTGGAACTAGCGGACACAGATACGCAGTATTTT. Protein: CASSLELADTDTQYF.

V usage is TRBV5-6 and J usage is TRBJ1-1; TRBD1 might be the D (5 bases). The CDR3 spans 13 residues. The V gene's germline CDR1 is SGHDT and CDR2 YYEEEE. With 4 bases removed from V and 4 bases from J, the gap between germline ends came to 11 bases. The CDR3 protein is CASSPRVGTEAFF. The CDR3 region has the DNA TGTGCCAGCAGCCCCAGGGTGGGCACTGAAGCTTTCTTT.

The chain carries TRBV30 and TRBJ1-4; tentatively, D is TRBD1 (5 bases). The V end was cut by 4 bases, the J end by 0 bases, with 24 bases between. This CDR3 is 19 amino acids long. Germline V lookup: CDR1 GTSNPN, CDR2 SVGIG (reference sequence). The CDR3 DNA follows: TGTGCCTGGAATTCTCCGGGACGGCGAATGATTGCAACTAATGAAAAACTGTTTTTT. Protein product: CAWNSPGRRMIATNEKLFF.

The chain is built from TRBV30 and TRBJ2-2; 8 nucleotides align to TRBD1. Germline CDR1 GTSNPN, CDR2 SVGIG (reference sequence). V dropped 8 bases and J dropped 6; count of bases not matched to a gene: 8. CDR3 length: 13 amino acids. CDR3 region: CAANRGYAGELFF. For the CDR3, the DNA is TGTGCCGCAAACAGGGGGTACGCCGGGGAGCTGTTTTTT.

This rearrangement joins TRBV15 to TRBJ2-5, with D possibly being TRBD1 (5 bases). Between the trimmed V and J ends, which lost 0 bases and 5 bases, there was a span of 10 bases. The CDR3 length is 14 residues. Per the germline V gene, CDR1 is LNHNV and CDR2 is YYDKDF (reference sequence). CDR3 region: CATSRDLAGETQYF. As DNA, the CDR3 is TGTGCCACCAGCAGAGATCTGGCAGGGGAGACCCAGTACTTC. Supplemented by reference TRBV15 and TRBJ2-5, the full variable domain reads DAMVIQNPRYQVTQFGKPVTLSCSQTLNHNVMYWYQQKSSQAPKLLFHYYDKDFNNEADTPDNFQSRRPNTSFCFLDIRSPGLGDTAMYLCATSRDLAGETQYFGPGTRLLVL.

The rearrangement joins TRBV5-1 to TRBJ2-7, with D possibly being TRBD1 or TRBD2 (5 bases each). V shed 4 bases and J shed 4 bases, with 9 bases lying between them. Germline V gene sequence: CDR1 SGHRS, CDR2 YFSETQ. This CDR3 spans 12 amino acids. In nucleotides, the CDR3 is TGCGCCAGCAGCCGAGAGGGGTACGAGCAGTACTTC. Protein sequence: CASSREGYEQYF.

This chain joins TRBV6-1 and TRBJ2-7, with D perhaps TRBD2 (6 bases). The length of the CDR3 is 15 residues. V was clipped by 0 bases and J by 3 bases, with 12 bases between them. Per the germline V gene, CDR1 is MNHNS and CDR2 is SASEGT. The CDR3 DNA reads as TGTGCCAGCAGTGAAGCAGGAGGGATGGTCTACGAGCAGTACTTC. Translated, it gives CASSEAGGMVYEQYF.

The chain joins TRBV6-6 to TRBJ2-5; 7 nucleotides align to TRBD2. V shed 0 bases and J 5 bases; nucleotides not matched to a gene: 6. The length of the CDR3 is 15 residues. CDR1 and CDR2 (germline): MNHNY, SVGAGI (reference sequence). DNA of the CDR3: TGTGCCAGCAGTTACTCTGCGGGAGTAAGGGAGACCCAGTACTTC. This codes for CASSYSAGVRETQYF.